Presented here are 11 T cell receptor beta chains from one specimen sequenced in a study of blood T cell repertoires in COVID-19. Clones were sequenced by immunoSEQ multiplex PCR, and TCRdb holds only the in-frame ones, with some missing. The sample consists of 85,000 to 100,000 clones, about 82% of them appearing once. The sample was peripheral blood. These receptors originate from a woman aged 60-75 years in a cohort sampled during active or convalescent COVID-19.

The rearrangement uses TRBV7-9 and TRBJ1-1, with D perhaps TRBD1 (5 bases). This CDR3 has 16 residues. Trimming took off 3 bases at V and 4 bases at J, with 18 bases between the two ends. Germline CDR1 SEHNR, CDR2 FQNEAQ (reference sequence). The CDR3 sequence is CASSLSVLRDPTEAFF. CDR3 coding DNA: TGTGCCAGCAGCTTGTCAGTCCTGCGGGACCCCACTGAAGCTTTCTTT.

The gene calls are TRBV3-1 (or the pseudogene TRBV3-2) and TRBJ2-5; 11 bases agree with TRBD2. J gave up 3 bases and V 4 bases, and 10 bases lay outside the gene matches. The CDR3 is 17 residues long. CDR1 and CDR2 (germline): LGHDT, YNNKEL (reference sequence). The CDR3 DNA reads as TGTGCCAGCAGCCTTTCTCCTTCACTAGCGGGAGAAGAGACCCAGTACTTC. Translation: CASSLSPSLAGEETQYF.

V gene TRBV23-1 combines with J gene TRBJ2-1; tentative D call: TRBD2 (5 bases). TRBV23-1 is sorted into the ORF group, with uncertain function. The CDR3 is 11 amino acids. Deletions cut 4 bases from V and 9 bases from J, with 7 bases between. The CDR3 reads CASSPGIEQFF. CDR3 sequence (DNA): TGCGCCAGCAGTCCGGGGATTGAGCAGTTCTTC.

The gene calls are TRBV19 and TRBJ1-5; 8 bases agree with TRBD1. The germline V gene encodes CDR1 LNHDA and CDR2 SQIVND (reference sequence). This CDR3 spans 17 amino acids. J gave up 2 bases and V 6 bases, and 12 bases lay outside the gene matches. The CDR3 loop is CASRTAGGLYGNQPQHF. Written as DNA, the CDR3 is TGTGCCAGTAGAACCGCAGGGGGCCTTTATGGCAATCAGCCCCAGCATTTT. The full variable domain, completed using reference TRBV19 and TRBJ1-5, is DGGITQSPKYLFRKEGQNVTLSCEQNLNHDAMYWYRQDPGQGLRLIYYSQIVNDFQKGDIAEGYSVSREKKESFPLTVTSAQKNPTAFYLCASRTAGGLYGNQPQHFGDGTRLSIL.

The rearrangement joins TRBV7-3 to TRBJ2-7; D is perhaps TRBD2 (5 bases). Per germline, CDR1 SGHTA and CDR2 FQGTGA. V lost 1 base and J lost 4, with 14 bases in between. The CDR3 length is 15 residues. This CDR3 reads CASSLMRAESYEQYF. The CDR3 DNA sequence: TGTGCCAGCAGCTTAATGAGGGCAGAATCTTACGAGCAGTACTTC. The full variable domain, completed using reference TRBV7-3 and TRBJ2-7, is GAGVSQTPSNKVTEKGKYVELRCDPISGHTALYWYRQSLGQGPEFLIYFQGTGAADDSGLPNDRFFAVRPEGSVSTLKIQRTERGDSAVYLCASSLMRAESYEQYFGPGTRLTVT.

J is TRBJ2-7 and V is TRBV5-1, with 7 bases aligning to TRBD1. CDR1 and CDR2 (germline): SGHRS, YFSETQ. The CDR3 sequence is 15 residues long. V shed 0 bases, J shed 1 base, and the junction held 4 bases outside the gene matches. CDR3 DNA sequence: TGCGCCAGCAGCTTGGTGCCAGGGGGATCCTACGAGCAGTACTTC. Translated, it gives CASSLVPGGSYEQYF.

This clone has a single count. The chain has TRBV28 and TRBJ1-2, with 8 bases fitting TRBD1. V trimming: 3 bases; J trimming: 8 bases; junction bases outside the gene matches: 5. CDR1 MDHEN and CDR2 SYDVKM come from the germline V gene. The CDR3 has 13 residues. DNA of the CDR3: TGTGCCAGCAGTTTCCAGGGGGCTGGAGGCTACACCTTC. Translation gives CASSFQGAGGYTF.

This clone has more than one count but fewer than ten. The V gene is TRBV6-5, the J gene TRBJ1-2; 8 bases align to TRBD1. The CDR3 is 15 amino acids. Germline assignment: CDR1 MNHEY and CDR2 SVGAGI. Trimming at V came to 0 bases and at J to 8 bases, leaving 8 bases not matched to a gene. The CDR3 coding sequence is TGTGCCAGCAGTTACTCCAACCGGGACAGGACAGGCTACACCTTC. This translates into CASSYSNRDRTGYTF.

The chain has TRBV4-2 and TRBJ1-6; TRBD1 is a possible D gene (5 bases). In germline, CDR1 is LGHNA, CDR2 YNFKEQ. The CDR3 contains 16 residues. Between the trimmed V and J ends, which lost 3 bases and 0 bases, there was a span of 9 bases. CDR3 coding DNA: TGTGCCAGCAGCCATGGCGACAGCTCCTATAATTCACCCCTCCACTTT. As protein: CASSHGDSSYNSPLHF.

This chain links TRBV3-1 (or the pseudogene TRBV3-2) with TRBJ2-2; 14 bases align to TRBD2. Germline lookup yields CDR1 LGHDT and CDR2 YNNKEL (reference sequence). V trimming: 8 bases; J trimming: 0 bases; junction bases outside the gene matches: 5. CDR3 length equals 17 residues. CDR3 residues: CASGGLAGASNTGELFF. The CDR3 DNA sequence: TGTGCCAGCGGGGGACTAGCGGGAGCCTCGAACACCGGGGAGCTGTTTTTT.

This chain joins TRBV2 and TRBJ1-4, with 9 positions matching TRBD1. The CDR3 consists of 16 residues. Germline CDR1 SNHLY, CDR2 FYNNEI. V was clipped by 6 bases and J by 5 bases; unmatched bases: 10. The CDR3 nucleotides are TGTGCCAGCAGCCTGGGACAGGGTAGAAGAAATGAAAAACTGTTTTTT. This gives the protein CASSLGQGRRNEKLFF.